The 26 T cell receptor beta chains below all came from one sample that was sequenced in a study of Graves' ophthalmopathy and Graves' hyperthyroidism. RNA served as the template for amplifying TCR beta CDR3 regions. First-round RT-PCR with HTBI primers preceded a second-round multiplex PCR. TCRdb processed the multiplex PCR reads anew with MiXCR; each CDR3 protein has one entry. The sample carries about 400,000 distinct CDR3 sequences, 15% recorded once. Sequencing input: peripheral blood. All receptors come from a woman under 30 with stable Graves' hyperthyroidism.

This clonotype has ten or more counts. The chain uses TRBV7-2 and TRBJ2-7; the D is unclear. Germline CDR1 SGHTA, CDR2 FQGNSA. CDR3 length: 14 amino acids. V shed 0 bases and J shed 4 bases, with 10 bases lying between them. The CDR3 DNA is TGTGCCAGCAGCTTAGCGGTTTTGGGGTACGAGCAGTACTTC. Its protein product is CASSLAVLGYEQYF.

This clonotype was seen at least ten times. The chain recombines TRBV29-1 with TRBJ2-6; no firm D call. CDR1 is SQVTM, CDR2 ANQGSEA, per germline. There are 15 residues in the CDR3. V was pared by 0 bases and J by 4 bases, with 10 bases between. CDR3 DNA: TGCAGCGTTGAAGATTCTCAGAGCGGGGCCAACGTCCTGACTTTC. This gives the protein CSVEDSQSGANVLTF. The full variable domain, with the rest looked up from reference TRBV29-1 and TRBJ2-6, is SAVISQKPSRDICQRGTSLTIQCQVDSQVTMMFWYRQQPGQSLTLIATANQGSEATYESGFVIDKFPISRPNLTFSTLTVSNMSPEDSSIYLCSVEDSQSGANVLTFGAGSRLTVL.

The rearrangement joins TRBV5-1 to TRBJ1-2; TRBD1 aligns across 7 bases. CDR3 length: 14 amino acids. J gave up 7 bases and V 0 bases, and 6 bases lay outside the gene matches. Looked up from germline, CDR1 is SGHRS and CDR2 is YFSETQ. Here the CDR3 DNA reads TGCGCCAGCAGCTTGGAGGGACAGCTGCTTGGCTACACCTTC. It encodes CASSLEGQLLGYTF. Complete variable domain (other parts from reference TRBV5-1 and TRBJ1-2): KAGVTQTPRYLIKTRGQQVTLSCSPISGHRSVSWYQQTPGQGLQFLFEYFSETQRNKGNFPGRFSGRQFSNSRSEMNVSTLELGDSALYLCASSLEGQLLGYTFGSGTRLTVV.

The chain uses TRBV20-1 and TRBJ1-2; TRBD1 aligns across 7 bases. Trimming removed 2 bases from V and 7 bases from J; junction bases left unmatched: 10. This CDR3 has 14 residues. Germline V gives CDR1 DFQATT, CDR2 SNEGSKA (reference sequence). CDR3: CSARRERQGVGYTF. DNA of the CDR3: TGCAGTGCTAGACGTGAGAGACAGGGAGTTGGCTACACCTTC.

This clonotype came up many times. The chain uses TRBV20-1 and TRBJ1-1, with D possibly TRBD1 on 5 matching bases. V was shortened by 5 bases and J by 4 bases, with 14 bases between the two germline ends. Germline lookup yields CDR1 DFQATT and CDR2 SNEGSKA (reference sequence). The CDR3 loop spans 13 amino acids. CDR3 amino acids: CSAHSQRGTEAFF. The CDR3, as DNA: TGCAGTGCTCACAGCCAGAGGGGCACTGAAGCTTTCTTT.

This clonotype showed up many times. V usage is TRBV12-3 or TRBV12-4 and J usage is TRBJ2-4, with 7 positions matching TRBD2. V was clipped by 3 bases and J by 0 bases; unmatched bases: 2. The CDR3 is made up of 15 amino acids. The CDR3 DNA reads TGTGCCAGCAGTTTGGCGGGGGTAGCCAAAAACATTCAGTACTTC. Encoded protein: CASSLAGVAKNIQYF.

The DNA for the CDR3 is TGTGCCAGCAGTCAGAGGGACAGGGAGAAAGCTTTCTTT. It translates to CASSQRDREKAFF. The chain is built from TRBV12-3 or TRBV12-4 and TRBJ1-1, with TRBD1 identical over 9 bases. V shed 5 bases, J shed 9 bases, and the junction held 7 bases outside the gene matches. The CDR3 runs 13 residues.

This clonotype was seen many times. The rearrangement uses TRBV29-1 and TRBJ1-1; D perhaps matches TRBD1 (6 bases). Trimming cost V 2 bases and J 2 bases, with 9 bases left between them. From germline, CDR1 is SQVTM and CDR2 ANQGSEA. The CDR3 length is 13 residues. This CDR3 reads CSVERGTNTEAFF. CDR3 DNA: TGCAGCGTTGAAAGGGGGACTAACACTGAAGCTTTCTTT. Filled out from reference TRBV29-1 and TRBJ1-1, the complete variable domain reads SAVISQKPSRDICQRGTSLTIQCQVDSQVTMMFWYRQQPGQSLTLIATANQGSEATYESGFVIDKFPISRPNLTFSTLTVSNMSPEDSSIYLCSVERGTNTEAFFGQGTRLTVV.

V is TRBV11-2 and J is TRBJ2-5, with 10 bases identical to TRBD2. CDR1 is SGHAT, CDR2 FQNNGV, per germline. The CDR3 sequence is 18 residues long. V lost 2 bases, J lost 5 bases, and 14 bases stayed unmatched. Here the CDR3 reads CASSLSVLLAGRRETQYF. Here the CDR3 DNA reads TGTGCCAGCAGCTTATCCGTCCTACTAGCGGGAAGAAGGGAGACCCAGTACTTC.

The sample holds many counts of this clonotype. The chain employs TRBV6-5 and TRBJ2-7; a possible D gene is TRBD2 (5 bases). The CDR3 loop spans 12 amino acids. The V end was cut by 6 bases, the J end by 7 bases, with 13 bases between. Germline CDR1 and CDR2: MNHEY and SVGAGI. CDR3 nucleotides: TGTGCCAGCAGCCGCGGTCCGGGGGAGCAGTACTTC. Its protein is CASSRGPGEQYF.

This clonotype came up many times. This chain connects TRBV6-1 to TRBJ2-7, with 7 bases identical to TRBD1. Unmatched junction bases numbered 8, after V lost 6 bases and J lost 3 bases. This CDR3 spans 14 amino acids. Per the germline V gene, CDR1 is MNHNS and CDR2 is SASEGT. CDR3 protein: CASSRDSPLYEQYF. For the CDR3, the DNA is TGTGCCAGCAGCAGGGACAGCCCACTCTACGAGCAGTACTTC.

This clonotype showed up just a few times. The chain carries TRBV6-5 and TRBJ1-6; TRBD1 might be the D (5 bases). V gave up 7 bases and J gave up 10 bases, with 20 bases separating them. The germline V gene has CDR1 MNHEY and CDR2 SVGAGI. The CDR3 is made up of 15 amino acids. The CDR3 loop is CASNLLALGRSPLHF. The CDR3 nucleotides read TGTGCCAGCAATTTACTCGCTCTGGGGCGCTCACCCCTCCACTTT.

Points on this clonotype: A much larger clone differs by one base, so this may be a read error. The rearrangement joins TRBV6-2 or TRBV6-3 to TRBJ1-6, with D perhaps matching TRBD1 (5 bases). Looked up from germline, CDR1 is MNHEY and CDR2 is SVGEGT. The ends were cut back, 0 bases at V and 15 bases at J, with 12 bases in the middle. The CDR3 is 13 residues long. The CDR3 sequence is CASSYSRGDHLHF. DNA of the CDR3: TGTGCCAGCAGTTACTCACGGGGCGACCACCTCCACTTT.

This clonotype was seen ten or more times. The genes are TRBV5-1 and TRBJ1-1; tentative D call: TRBD1 (6 bases). Between the trimmed V and J ends, which lost 7 bases and 1 base, there was a span of 17 bases. Germline V gives CDR1 SGHRS, CDR2 YFSETQ. CDR3 length: 15 residues. CDR3 sequence reads: CASAVGGLRNTEAFF. The DNA of the CDR3 is TGCGCCAGCGCCGTGGGGGGCCTTAGGAACACTGAAGCTTTCTTT. The whole variable domain, filled in from reference TRBV5-1 and TRBJ1-1, reads KAGVTQTPRYLIKTRGQQVTLSCSPISGHRSVSWYQQTPGQGLQFLFEYFSETQRNKGNFPGRFSGRQFSNSRSEMNVSTLELGDSALYLCASAVGGLRNTEAFFGQGTRLTVV.

This clonotype was picked up many times. This chain joins TRBV6-1 and TRBJ1-5; D remains unclear. CDR1 MNHNS and CDR2 SASEGT come from the germline V gene. Trimming took off 5 bases at V and 4 bases at J, with 12 bases between the two ends. CDR3 size: 14 residues. The CDR3 here is CASSRQDQNQPQHF. DNA for the CDR3: TGTGCCAGCAGTCGCCAAGACCAGAATCAGCCCCAGCATTTT.

The chain links TRBV3-1 to TRBJ2-5, with unresolved D. V shed 3 bases and J shed 0 bases, with 5 bases lying between them. The CDR3 totals 13 residues. CDR1 LGHDT and CDR2 YNNKEL come from the germline V gene (reference sequence). CDR3 coding DNA: TGTGCCAGCAGCCAGACGAACCAAGAGACCCAGTACTTC. Residues: CASSQTNQETQYF.

V usage is TRBV20-1 and J usage is TRBJ1-1, with 9 positions matching TRBD1. The CDR3 totals 12 residues. Germline loops: CDR1 DFQATT, CDR2 SNEGSKA (reference sequence). The ends lost 6 bases at V and 5 bases at J; junction bases unmatched: 4. CDR3 nucleotides: TGCAGTGCAAACGGACAGGGGACTGAAGCTTTCTTT. Translated: CSANGQGTEAFF.

Only a few counts were recorded for this clonotype. J is TRBJ1-6 and V is TRBV4-2; D is unresolved. Germline-derived CDR1 and CDR2 are LGHNA and YNFKEQ. This CDR3 comprises 16 residues. Trimming left V 3 bases short and J 10 bases short, with 19 bases between. CDR3 protein: CASSHVRRGRGSPLHF. Written as DNA, the CDR3 is TGTGCCAGCAGCCACGTTAGACGGGGAAGAGGATCACCCCTCCACTTT.

This clonotype has only a few counts. The V gene is TRBV5-1, the J gene TRBJ1-1; no definite D call. CDR1 and CDR2 (germline): SGHRS, YFSETQ. Trimming shortened V by 4 bases and J by 3 bases, and 10 bases separated the two germline ends. The CDR3 length is 13 residues. The CDR3 DNA reads TGCGCCAGCAGCCCTGAGTACCACACTGAAGCTTTCTTT. Translated: CASSPEYHTEAFF.

In its sample, this clonotype was seen a few times. The V and J genes are TRBV7-2 and TRBJ2-7; D is perhaps TRBD2 (6 bases). CDR3 length equals 13 residues. Germline assignment: CDR1 SGHTA and CDR2 FQGNSA. V lost 3 bases and J lost 12, with 18 bases in between. The chain's CDR3 is CASSFGGTYNRYF. The CDR3 coding sequence is TGTGCCAGCAGCTTCGGCGGGACGTATAATCGGTACTTC. The complete variable domain, with remaining parts taken from reference TRBV7-2 and TRBJ2-7, reads GAGVSQSPSNKVTEKGKDVELRCDPISGHTALYWYRQSLGQGLEFLIYFQGNSAPDKSGLPSDRFSAERTGGSVSTLTIQRTQQEDSAVYLCASSFGGTYNRYFGPGTRLTVT.

In this sample, this clonotype turned up many times. This chain connects TRBV19 to TRBJ1-5, with a weak D call TRBD1 (5 bases). Trimming took off 3 bases at V and 7 bases at J, with 7 bases between the two ends. There are 12 residues in the CDR3. Germline V gene sequence: CDR1 LNHDA, CDR2 SQIVND (reference sequence). The CDR3 nucleotides read TGTGCCAGTAGTATGGAGGGGCAGCCCCAGCATTTT. Amino acids: CASSMEGQPQHF. The whole variable domain, remainder taken from reference TRBV19 and TRBJ1-5, is DGGITQSPKYLFRKEGQNVTLSCEQNLNHDAMYWYRQDPGQGLRLIYYSQIVNDFQKGDIAEGYSVSREKKESFPLTVTSAQKNPTAFYLCASSMEGQPQHFGDGTRLSIL.

This clonotype was counted ten times or more. The chain has TRBV7-8 and TRBJ1-5; D remains ambiguous. The V gene's germline CDR1 is SGHVS and CDR2 FQNEAQ. V lost 1 base and J 3 bases, leaving 13 bases between the germline ends. The CDR3 runs to 16 residues. The CDR3 DNA reads TGTGCCAGCAGCTTAGATTTGTCCGGGTTCAATCAGCCCCAGCATTTT. The encoded protein is CASSLDLSGFNQPQHF.

This clonotype has a count of ten or more. The J gene is TRBJ2-2, the V gene TRBV5-1, with 9 bases identical to TRBD1. CDR3 length: 16 residues. V shed 1 base and J 6 bases; nucleotides not matched to a gene: 7. The germline V gene has CDR1 SGHRS and CDR2 YFSETQ. This chain's CDR3 is CASSLQGQGISGELFF. The CDR3 DNA reads TGCGCCAGCAGCTTGCAGGGACAGGGAATTTCCGGGGAGCTGTTTTTT.

This clonotype was picked up many times. This rearrangement joins TRBV29-1 to TRBJ2-5; no reliable D call. V was trimmed by 4 bases and J by 5 bases, leaving 8 bases between them. Germline lookup yields CDR1 SQVTM and CDR2 ANQGSEA. This CDR3 has 11 residues. Here the CDR3 DNA reads TGCAGCGTTGGGGCTACTGAGACCCAGTACTTC. It is translated as CSVGATETQYF.

This clonotype has ten or more counts. The CDR3 loop is CASSLRDSNTEAFF. CDR3 in DNA: TGTGCCAGCAGTTTAAGGGACAGTAACACTGAAGCTTTCTTT. J is TRBJ1-1 and V is TRBV27; TRBD1 matches 7 bases. The J segment lost 2 bases and the V segment lost 2 bases, leaving 2 bases of the junction unmatched. This CDR3 comprises 14 residues. Germline V gene sequence: CDR1 MNHEY, CDR2 SMNVEV (reference sequence).

This clonotype occurred many times. This rearrangement joins TRBV7-8 to TRBJ1-1, with unresolved D. Per germline, CDR1 SGHVS and CDR2 FQNEAQ. Between the trimmed V and J ends, which lost 2 bases and 3 bases, there was a span of 7 bases. This CDR3 comprises 13 residues. CDR3 loop: CASSLKVDTEAFF. In nucleotides, the CDR3 is TGTGCCAGCAGCTTAAAGGTCGACACTGAAGCTTTCTTT.